These 17 T cell receptor beta chains share one sample of origin, sequenced in a study of CD8 T cells in ankylosing spondylitis. TCRdb recomputed calls from the 5' RACE reads with MiXCR, one row per CDR3 protein. The table has around 53,000 distinct CDR3 sequences, around 7.4% seen once. Input material: blood, either unsorted or a sorted T cell fraction (not recorded which). Receptor source: a female donor with ankylosing spondylitis or in good health (not recorded which).

This clonotype was found many times. The J gene is TRBJ1-1, the V gene TRBV5-1, with D tentatively TRBD1 (6 bases). The CDR3 extends over 16 amino acids. Between the trimmed V and J ends, which lost 0 bases and 0 bases, there was a span of 12 bases. The germline V gene has CDR1 SGHRS and CDR2 YFSETQ. CDR3 sequence reads: CASSLGGGGMNTEAFF. The CDR3, as DNA: TGCGCCAGCAGCTTGGGGGGAGGGGGAATGAACACTGAAGCTTTCTTT.

In its sample, this clonotype was seen many times. The V gene is TRBV10-3, the J gene TRBJ1-5, with TRBD1 as a possible D gene (5 bases). Trimming stripped 3 bases from V and 3 bases from J, with 9 bases between. Germline V gene data show CDR1 as ENHRY and CDR2 as SYGVKD. The CDR3 covers 14 residues. The CDR3 loop is CAISDRGTNQPQHF. CDR3 DNA sequence: TGTGCCATCAGTGATCGAGGGACCAATCAGCCCCAGCATTTT.

In its sample, this clonotype was seen many times. The rearrangement links TRBV10-3 to TRBJ2-7; D tentatively fits TRBD1 or TRBD2 (5 bases each). The CDR3 contains 15 residues. Germline V gene data show CDR1 as ENHRY and CDR2 as SYGVKD. V was shortened by 3 bases and J by 0 bases, with 12 bases between the two germline ends. CDR3 sequence reads: CAISDGGGISYEQYF. Here the CDR3 DNA reads TGTGCCATCAGTGACGGTGGGGGTATCTCCTACGAGCAGTACTTC.

V is TRBV6-4 and J is TRBJ2-3; D not certain. The ends were cut back, 6 bases at V and 0 bases at J, with 13 bases in the middle. CDR3 length: 15 residues. Germline-derived CDR1 and CDR2 are MRHNA and SNTAGT. The CDR3 DNA sequence: TGTGCCAGCAGCGAGCAGACATTTAGCACAGATACGCAGTATTTT. Residues: CASSEQTFSTDTQYF.

This clonotype was counted ten times or more. This chain links TRBV6-2 or TRBV6-3 with TRBJ2-3; the match to TRBD2 covers 15 bases. V shed 5 bases, J shed 10 bases, and the junction held 10 bases outside the gene matches. The CDR3 is 16 amino acids. Germline CDR1 and CDR2: MNHEY and SVGEGT. The CDR3 is CASSQLGGLAGGAQYF. The DNA for the CDR3 is TGTGCCAGCAGTCAACTCGGGGGACTAGCGGGGGGTGCGCAGTATTTT.

This clonotype has only a few counts. V is TRBV12-3 or TRBV12-4 and J is TRBJ2-1, with 9 bases fitting TRBD2. With V trimmed by 1 base and J by 5 bases, 12 bases remained unmatched. This CDR3 comprises 18 residues. CDR3: CASSLGAGGPNLHNEQFF. The CDR3 bases are TGTGCCAGCAGTTTAGGCGCGGGGGGGCCAAATTTACACAATGAGCAGTTCTTC.

This clonotype was seen at least ten times. The chain has TRBV2 and TRBJ1-1, with D perhaps matching TRBD1 (5 bases). Trimming took off 7 bases at V and 8 bases at J, with 17 bases between the two ends. CDR1 and CDR2 from the germline V gene are SNHLY and FYNNEI. The CDR3 contains 13 residues. This CDR3 is CASTLGGGEEAFF. CDR3 bases: TGTGCCAGCACCCTAGGCGGGGGGGAAGAAGCTTTCTTT.

In its sample, this clonotype was seen many times. The chain employs TRBV29-1 and TRBJ2-3, with D perhaps assigned TRBD1 or TRBD2 (5 bases each). Germline lookup yields CDR1 SQVTM and CDR2 ANQGSEA. The CDR3 consists of 14 residues. Trimming took 1 base from V and 2 from J, leaving 10 bases between them. CDR3 coding DNA: TGCAGCGTTGAAGGGGGGTCCGACACAGATACGCAGTATTTT. Encoded protein: CSVEGGSDTDTQYF.

The J gene is TRBJ1-1, the V gene TRBV7-9; D gene unclear. This CDR3 is built from 15 residues. Germline lookup yields CDR1 SEHNR and CDR2 FQNEAQ (reference sequence). Trimming removed 2 bases at V and 5 bases at J, with 15 bases between. The CDR3 loop reads CASSLNPGVGTEAFF. The CDR3 nucleotides are TGTGCCAGCAGCTTAAACCCCGGAGTCGGAACTGAAGCTTTCTTT.

This clonotype came up many times. The CDR3 reads CASSRDEGPIYF. DNA of the CDR3: TGCGCCAGCAGCCGGGATGAGGGCCCCATATATTTT. This sequence joins TRBV5-1 and TRBJ1-3; D is undetermined. Trimming left V 4 bases short and J 11 bases short, with 13 bases between. The CDR3 runs to 12 residues. Germline CDR1 SGHRS, CDR2 YFSETQ. The variable domain in full, completed from reference TRBV5-1 and TRBJ1-3, reads KAGVTQTPRYLIKTRGQQVTLSCSPISGHRSVSWYQQTPGQGLQFLFEYFSETQRNKGNFPGRFSGRQFSNSRSEMNVSTLELGDSALYLCASSRDEGPIYFGEGSWLTVV.

This clonotype was counted many times. The chain employs TRBV5-1 and TRBJ1-1; the match to TRBD1 covers 7 bases. The V gene end was trimmed by 3 bases and the J gene end by 4 bases; junction bases not matched to a gene: 6. This CDR3 region has 14 residues. Germline V lookup: CDR1 SGHRS, CDR2 YFSETQ. The CDR3 spells CASSSHRGGTEAFF. CDR3 sequence (DNA): TGCGCCAGCAGCTCCCACAGGGGTGGCACTGAAGCTTTCTTT.

This clonotype is medium-sized. This chain connects TRBV12-3 or TRBV12-4 to TRBJ2-5; 10 bases are shared with TRBD2. The CDR3 spans 16 residues. Trimming took 6 bases from V and 5 from J; bases not matched to a gene: 12. CDR3 region: CASSPTGLAFMETQYF. For the CDR3, the DNA is TGTGCCAGCAGCCCCACGGGACTAGCGTTTATGGAGACCCAGTACTTC.

This clonotype has ten or more counts. This sequence joins TRBV5-1 and TRBJ2-1; D possibly matches TRBD1 or TRBD2 (6 bases each). Looked up from germline, CDR1 is SGHRS and CDR2 is YFSETQ. The V end was cut by 2 bases, the J end by 6 bases, with 15 bases between. The CDR3 loop spans 15 amino acids. The CDR3 spells CASSLGGPIVNEQFF. The CDR3 bases are TGCGCCAGCAGCTTAGGGGGGCCGATTGTCAATGAGCAGTTCTTC. The whole variable domain, remainder taken from reference TRBV5-1 and TRBJ2-1, is KAGVTQTPRYLIKTRGQQVTLSCSPISGHRSVSWYQQTPGQGLQFLFEYFSETQRNKGNFPGRFSGRQFSNSRSEMNVSTLELGDSALYLCASSLGGPIVNEQFFGPGTRLTVL.

This clonotype has at least ten counts. The chain combines TRBV5-1 with TRBJ2-7, with a weak D call TRBD1 (5 bases). The CDR3 length is 13 residues. The V gene's germline CDR1 is SGHRS and CDR2 YFSETQ. Deletions cut 5 bases from V and 6 bases from J, with 15 bases between. The CDR3, as DNA: TGCGCCAGCAGATGGCAGGGCGGCCGCGAGCAGTACTTC. It is translated as CASRWQGGREQYF.

This clonotype was detected many times. The V and J genes are TRBV12-3 or TRBV12-4 and TRBJ2-1; TRBD2 agrees at 7 bases. This CDR3 contains 13 residues. With V trimmed by 6 bases and J by 12 bases, 11 bases remained unmatched. The CDR3 sequence is CASRDPQGLGQFF. CDR3 nucleotides: TGTGCCAGCAGGGACCCTCAAGGACTAGGGCAGTTCTTC.

The J gene is TRBJ2-7, the V gene TRBV15, with 8 bases identical to TRBD1. Germline V gives CDR1 LNHNV, CDR2 YYDKDF (reference sequence). CDR3 length equals 15 residues. Trimming removed 6 bases from V and 6 bases from J; junction bases left unmatched: 13. The CDR3 nucleotides are TGTGCCACCAGTTCCGGCGGACAGGGAAGGGCCGAGCAGTACTTC. It specifies CATSSGGQGRAEQYF.

This clonotype was seen repeatedly, ten times or more. The chain carries TRBV5-1 and TRBJ1-2; D ambiguous. The CDR3 runs 12 residues. From germline, CDR1 is SGHRS and CDR2 YFSETQ. The V and J ends lost 4 bases and 5 bases respectively, with 9 bases between them. As DNA, the CDR3 is TGCGCCAGCAGCCCGGAAATGTATGGCTACACCTTC. Its protein product is CASSPEMYGYTF.